The 5 T cell receptor beta chains reported below all come from one sample, sequenced in a study of blood T cell repertoires in COVID-19. Sequencing used immunoSEQ multiplex PCR; TCRdb keeps in-frame clones, though not all of them. Of 360,000 or so clones in the sample, approximately 90% are singletons; the top ten hold under 5%. The sequenced sample was peripheral blood. These receptors all come from a woman aged 55-75 years with COVID-19, enrolled during active disease.

The chain joins TRBV21-1 to TRBJ2-6; the D call TRBD1 from the table was never checked on the DNA. TRBV21-1 has pseudogene status. CDR3 size: 19 residues. Written as DNA, the CDR3 is TGTGCCAGCAGCAAAGAGATTGGGCCCGACAAGCTGGCAACCAACGTCCTGACTTTC. It encodes CASSKEIGPDKLATNVLTF.

This chain joins TRBV13 and TRBJ2-5, with 8 positions matching TRBD2. The trim removed 1 base at V and 2 bases at J, leaving 9 bases unmatched. This CDR3 is built from 17 residues. The germline CDR1 and CDR2 sequences are PRHDT and FYEKMQ (reference sequence). The CDR3 sequence is CASSLVPGGNLQETQYF. For the CDR3, the DNA is TGTGCCAGCAGCTTAGTACCGGGGGGGAATCTGCAAGAGACCCAGTACTTC.

The chain couples TRBV3-1 (or the pseudogene TRBV3-2) to TRBJ2-5, with 10 bases that match TRBD2. V gave up 6 bases and J gave up 5 bases; unmatched junction bases: 18. Per the germline V gene, CDR1 is LGHDT and CDR2 is YNNKEL (reference sequence). CDR3 length equals 18 residues. The CDR3 loop reads CASSPGRASGGMLETQYF. The CDR3 nucleotides read TGTGCCAGCAGTCCCGGGAGGGCTAGCGGGGGTATGTTGGAGACCCAGTACTTC.

The genes are TRBV6-5 and TRBJ1-6; tentative D call: TRBD1 (6 bases). The V end lost 6 bases, the J end lost 8 bases, and 14 bases lay between the germline ends. The CDR3 runs 14 residues. Germline V gene sequence: CDR1 MNHEY, CDR2 SVGAGI. For the CDR3, the DNA is TGTGCCAGCAGCCAGGGGCCTAACCATTCACCCCTCCACTTT. Translated, it gives CASSQGPNHSPLHF.

The genes are TRBV2 and TRBJ1-3; D not resolved. The length of the CDR3 is 11 residues. Trimming removed 3 bases from V and 8 bases from J, with 5 bases in between. The V gene's germline CDR1 is SNHLY and CDR2 FYNNEI. This chain's CDR3 is CASSEADTIYF. For the CDR3, the DNA is TGTGCCAGCAGTGAGGCGGACACCATATATTTT.